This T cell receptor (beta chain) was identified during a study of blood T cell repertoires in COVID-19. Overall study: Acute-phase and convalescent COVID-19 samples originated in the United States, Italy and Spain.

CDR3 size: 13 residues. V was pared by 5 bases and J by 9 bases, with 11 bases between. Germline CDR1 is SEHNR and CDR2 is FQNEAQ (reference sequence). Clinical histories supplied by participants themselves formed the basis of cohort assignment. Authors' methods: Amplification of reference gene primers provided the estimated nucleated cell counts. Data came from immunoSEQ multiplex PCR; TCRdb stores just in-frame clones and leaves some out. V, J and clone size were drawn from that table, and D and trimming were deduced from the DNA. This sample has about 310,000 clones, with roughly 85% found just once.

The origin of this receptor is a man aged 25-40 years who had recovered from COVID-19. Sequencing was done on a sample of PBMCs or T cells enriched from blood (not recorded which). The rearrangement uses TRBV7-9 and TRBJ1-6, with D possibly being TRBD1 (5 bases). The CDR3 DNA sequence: TGTGCCAGCAGCGGACAACCCATTTCACCCCTCCACTTT. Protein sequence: CASSGQPISPLHF. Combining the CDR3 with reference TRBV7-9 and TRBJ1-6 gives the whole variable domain DTGVSQNPRHKITKRGQNVTFRCDPISEHNRLYWYRQTLGQGPEFLTYFQNEAQLEKSRLLSDRFSAERPKGSFSTLEIQRTEQGDSAMYLCASSGQPISPLHFGNGTRLTVT.